A single TCR beta chain is shown here with its context. These data belong to a study of graft-versus-host responses after intestinal transplantation. Stimulators, some 200,000 irradiated and violet-dye-labeled cells, were plated with some 200,000 CFSE-labeled responder cells. V was trimmed by 1 base and J by 4 bases, leaving 11 bases between them. The length of the CDR3 is 15 residues. Germline values: CDR1 SGHTA, CDR2 FQGNSA. Here immunoSEQ multiplex PCR was the method, and the copy in TCRdb shows in-frame clones only, minus some. The data show about 12,000 clones, roughly a third seen once. The chain uses TRBV7-2 and TRBJ1-5; a possible D gene is TRBD1 (6 bases). The source of this sequence is a human patient who received an intestinal transplant. The specimen comprised alloreactive CD8+ T cells from a mixed lymphocyte reaction culture, sampled before intestinal transplant. Subset in this sample: CFSE-low proliferating T cells sorted from roughly six-day pre-transplant mixed lymphocyte reaction (GvH or HvG direction). The CDR3 here is CASSLVGTRNQPQHF. As DNA, the CDR3 is TGTGCCAGCAGCTTAGTAGGGACAAGAAATCAGCCCCAGCATTTT. Complete variable domain (other parts from reference TRBV7-2 and TRBJ1-5): GAGVSQSPSNKVTEKGKDVELRCDPISGHTALYWYRQSLGQGLEFLIYFQGNSAPDKSGLPSDRFSAERTGGSVSTLTIQRTQQEDSAVYLCASSLVGTRNQPQHFGDGTRLSIL.